This T cell receptor beta chain emerged from a study of T cell responses to AZD1222 COVID-19 vaccine. Study results and limitations: The donors showed a predominance of white British ancestry and of females, with possible underestimation of clonal diversity.

Using immunoSEQ multiplex PCR, the repertoire was profiled, and TCRdb retains in-frame clones only, with some absent. The repertoire holds 150,000 to 200,000 clones, with 80% to 95% as singletons. About this clone itself: The antigen remains unidentified.

CDR3 length: 16 amino acids. The V end was cut by 0 bases, the J end by 0 bases, with 9 bases between. In germline, CDR1 is MNHEY, CDR2 SVGEGT. The clonotype comes from an adult in good health. The V and J genes are TRBV6-2 or TRBV6-3 and TRBJ2-4, with unresolved D. The sample here was peripheral blood, taken on day 0 of AZD1222 vaccination. This CDR3 reads CASSYSMALAKNIQYF. DNA for the CDR3: TGTGCCAGCAGTTACTCGATGGCATTAGCCAAAAACATTCAGTACTTC.